This T cell receptor beta chain is drawn from a study of blood T cell repertoires in COVID-19. At the level of the study: Researchers got acute and convalescent COVID-19 samples from the United States, Italy and Spain. Sources were T cells, B-cell-depleted T cells, or PBMCs; the material itself was cDNA or gDNA.

The germline V gene has CDR1 MGHRA and CDR2 YSYEKL. V shed 0 bases and J shed 4 bases, with 7 bases lying between them. The CDR3 consists of 13 residues. Original methodology: Estimated nucleated cell counts came from reference gene primer amplification. Generated by immunoSEQ multiplex PCR, the TCRdb table keeps only in-frame clones and is missing some. V, J and clone size reflect that table, while D and trimming were determined from the DNA. Here the sample spans about 300,000 clones, 70% to 90% being singletons. The material sequenced was peripheral blood. The genes are TRBV4-1 and TRBJ2-7; the D gene is possibly TRBD1 (5 bases). The TCR sequence derives from a woman in her twenties or thirties who had recovered from COVID-19. The CDR3 bases are TGCGCCAGCAGCCAAGATGGGGCGTACGAGCAGTACTTC. This codes for CASSQDGAYEQYF.